The 18 T cell receptor beta chains listed next were all sequenced from one sample in a study of blood T cell repertoires in COVID-19. TCRdb keeps only in-frame clones here, not all; method: immunoSEQ multiplex PCR. The sample consists of some 310,000 clones, roughly 90% of them appearing once. The sequenced material came from peripheral blood. These receptors all stem from a woman in her 30s with COVID-19, enrolled during active disease.

CDR3 DNA: TGTGCCAGCAGTTTGGTAGCTGCGAACACTGAAGCTTTCTTT. It codes for CASSLVAANTEAFF. The chain has TRBV28 and TRBJ1-1; the D is unclear. The CDR3 sequence is 14 residues long. The V and J ends lost 3 bases and 1 base respectively, with 9 bases between them. The germline V gene has CDR1 MDHEN and CDR2 SYDVKM.

This chain connects TRBV5-1 to TRBJ1-4, with D tentatively TRBD1 (6 bases). The CDR3 spans 15 residues. Trimming left V 4 bases short and J 8 bases short, with 18 bases between. Germline V gene lookup returns CDR1 SGHRS and CDR2 YFSETQ. The CDR3, as DNA: TGCGCCAGCAGCCCCTCGACAGGAATGGGGGAAAAACTGTTTTTT. This sequence encodes CASSPSTGMGEKLFF.

The rearrangement links TRBV6-1 to TRBJ2-4; 11 bases agree with TRBD1. The V gene end was trimmed by 0 bases and the J gene end by 7 bases; junction bases not matched to a gene: 5. This CDR3 has 16 residues. Germline V CDR1 and CDR2: MNHNS, SASEGT. CDR3 DNA: TGTGCCAGCAGTGAAGCGGTAGGACAGGGGGCGAACATTCAGTACTTC. This gives the protein CASSEAVGQGANIQYF.

J is TRBJ2-2 and V is TRBV11-2; no clear D gene. The germline gives CDR1 SGHAT, CDR2 FQNNGV. CDR3 size: 18 residues. Trimming cost V 2 bases and J 4 bases, with 20 bases left between them. CDR3 sequence reads: CASSLRTIAALATGELFF. The CDR3 DNA reads as TGTGCCAGCAGCTTACGAACTATAGCTGCCCTTGCCACCGGGGAGCTGTTTTTT.

V is TRBV30 and J is TRBJ1-2; D possibly corresponds to TRBD1 (5 bases). The germline V gene encodes CDR1 GTSNPN and CDR2 SVGIG (reference sequence). The V gene lost 1 base and the J gene lost 5 bases, with 17 bases spanning the gap. The CDR3 covers 15 residues. The CDR3 coding sequence is TGTGCCTGGAGTGAGAATTTTGCCAGGGCTTATGGCTACACCTTC. Amino acids: CAWSENFARAYGYTF.

The chain combines TRBV12-5 with TRBJ1-4, with TRBD1 identical over 9 bases. Germline-derived CDR1 and CDR2 are LGHNT and FRNRAP. Losses at the gene ends were 2 bases for V and 10 bases for J; bases not matched to a gene: 5. This CDR3 spans 14 amino acids. CDR3 sequence reads: CASGLQTGGGKLFF. CDR3 nucleotide sequence: TGTGCTAGTGGTTTGCAGACAGGGGGAGGAAAACTGTTTTTT.

This rearrangement joins TRBV5-4 to TRBJ1-1; D not certain. Germline loops: CDR1 SGHNT, CDR2 YYREEE (reference sequence). The CDR3 consists of 13 residues. V was cut by 1 base and J by 4 bases, with 8 bases left in between. This CDR3 reads CASSLRGATEAFF. The DNA of the CDR3 is TGTGCCAGCAGCTTGCGGGGAGCCACTGAAGCTTTCTTT.

The rearrangement links TRBV5-8 to TRBJ1-2; the match to TRBD1 covers 8 bases. The CDR3 is 15 residues long. J gave up 8 bases and V 0 bases, and 9 bases lay outside the gene matches. Looked up from germline, CDR1 is SGHTS and CDR2 is YDEGEE. The DNA for the CDR3 is TGTGCCAGCAGCTTGGCCCGGACAGGGTTTCACGGCTACACCTTC. Encoded protein: CASSLARTGFHGYTF.

This chain links TRBV5-1 with TRBJ1-1; no firm D call. The CDR3 is made up of 14 amino acids. Germline V gene lookup returns CDR1 SGHRS and CDR2 YFSETQ. Trimming removed 1 base at V and 3 bases at J, with 10 bases between. The CDR3, as DNA: TGCGCCAGCAGCTTGATCCTCGGAGACACTGAAGCTTTCTTT. Translating gives CASSLILGDTEAFF.

This chain joins TRBV4-1 and TRBJ2-1; 8 nucleotides line up with TRBD2. The CDR3 is 16 amino acids. V shed 1 base, J shed 8 bases, and the junction held 10 bases outside the gene matches. The germline gives CDR1 MGHRA, CDR2 YSYEKL. The CDR3 nucleotides read TGCGCCAGCAGCCAAGGGTCGGGCGGGAGGAAGGATGAGCAGTTCTTC. Protein product: CASSQGSGGRKDEQFF.

Only one count was recorded for this clone. This rearrangement joins TRBV19 to TRBJ1-5; D is ambiguous. V was trimmed by 2 bases and J by 3 bases, leaving 11 bases between them. The CDR3 consists of 15 residues. Germline CDR1 reads LNHDA; CDR2 reads SQIVND (reference sequence). The CDR3, as DNA: TGTGCCAGTAGTATAAGTTACGGGAACAATCAGCCCCAGCATTTT. This gives the protein CASSISYGNNQPQHF.

The rearrangement links TRBV6-5 to TRBJ2-7, with 7 positions matching TRBD2. This CDR3 is 13 amino acids long. Germline V lookup: CDR1 MNHEY, CDR2 SVGAGI. The V and J ends lost 7 bases and 3 bases, in that order; junction bases with no gene match: 6. The CDR3 sequence: CASNLSGDYEQYF. CDR3 DNA sequence: TGTGCCAGCAACCTAAGCGGGGACTACGAGCAGTACTTC.

The chain links TRBV15 to TRBJ2-1; the match to TRBD2 covers 11 bases. Per germline, CDR1 LNHNV and CDR2 YYDKDF (reference sequence). This CDR3 comprises 17 residues. The trim removed 6 bases at V and 2 bases at J, leaving 9 bases unmatched. DNA of the CDR3: TGTGCCACCAGGGGCCGACTAGCGGGAATCCCCTACAATGAGCAGTTCTTC. Translation: CATRGRLAGIPYNEQFF.

This clone was counted a single time. The chain carries TRBV5-1 and TRBJ2-3; no clear D gene. This CDR3 is built from 13 residues. Trimming shortened V by 4 bases and J by 2 bases, and 8 bases separated the two germline ends. Germline V gives CDR1 SGHRS, CDR2 YFSETQ. As DNA, the CDR3 is TGCGCCAGCAGCCTCCTTTACACAGATACGCAGTATTTT. Translated, it gives CASSLLYTDTQYF.

This CDR3 reads CASSQGLAGNTGELFF. In DNA form, the CDR3 reads TGTGCCAGCAGCCAGGGACTAGCGGGGAACACCGGGGAGCTGTTTTTT. V gene TRBV3-1 (or the pseudogene TRBV3-2) combines with J gene TRBJ2-2; 12 nucleotides match TRBD2. Trimming removed 3 bases from V and 1 base from J; junction bases left unmatched: 0. Germline V gene lookup returns CDR1 LGHDT and CDR2 YNNKEL (reference sequence). This CDR3 spans 16 amino acids.

The V call is TRBV30, the J call TRBJ2-2; 8 bases align to TRBD2. Germline V CDR1 and CDR2: GTSNPN, SVGIG (reference sequence). V shed 2 bases and J 4 bases; nucleotides not matched to a gene: 3. The CDR3 sequence is 14 residues long. The CDR3 loop is CAWSSGSFTGELFF. DNA for the CDR3: TGTGCCTGGAGTAGCGGGAGTTTCACCGGGGAGCTGTTTTTT.

V gene TRBV30 combines with J gene TRBJ1-5; D remains unclear. Trimming left V 3 bases short and J 2 bases short, with 5 bases between. Germline V gene data show CDR1 as GTSNPN and CDR2 as SVGIG (reference sequence). The CDR3 contains 12 residues. CDR3 nucleotide sequence: TGTGCCTGGAGCCAGGGCAATCAGCCCCAGCATTTT. It yields the protein CAWSQGNQPQHF.

V usage is TRBV27 and J usage is TRBJ1-2; 8 nucleotides line up with TRBD1. The CDR3 spans 18 residues. CDR1 and CDR2 from the germline V gene are MNHEY and SMNVEV (reference sequence). Trimming cost V 3 bases and J 0 bases; bases outside gene matches: 12. CDR3 amino acids: CASSFRTGNTLANYGYTF. The CDR3 coding sequence is TGTGCCAGCAGTTTCCGGACAGGGAATACCTTAGCTAACTATGGCTACACCTTC.